The 29 T cell receptor beta chains reported below all come from one sample, sequenced in a study of blood T cell repertoires in COVID-19 (dated by TCRdb to the early 2020s). The library relied on the immunoSEQ multiplex PCR assay. This is the immuneACCESS table as TCRdb keeps it, with only in-frame sequences that have V and J called. A part of the clones is gone; compared with another copy, unresolved V genes explain less than half, and the rest is unexplained. Recorded for this sample are over 200,000 clones; under 90% of them occurred a single time. Roughly 7.8% of the sample is held by the ten biggest clonotypes. Sequenced material: peripheral blood. The source of these receptors is a woman older than 75 with COVID-19, enrolled during active disease.

This chain links TRBV3-1 (or the pseudogene TRBV3-2) with TRBJ1-1, with 7 bases fitting TRBD1. The CDR3 loop spans 15 amino acids. Germline V gives CDR1 LGHDT, CDR2 YNNKEL (reference sequence). V trimming: 2 bases; J trimming: 1 base; junction bases outside the gene matches: 4. In DNA form, the CDR3 reads TGTGCCAGCAGCCAAACCGGGACAGCGAACACTGAAGCTTTCTTT. This sequence encodes CASSQTGTANTEAFF.

The chain links TRBV21-1 to TRBJ1-2. TRBV21-1 is classified as a pseudogene. This CDR3 has 15 amino acids. CDR3 protein: CASSKEAVPHDGYTF. In DNA, the CDR3 is TGTGCCAGCAGCAAAGAGGCGGTCCCCCACGATGGCTACACCTTC.

As for this clone: Other DNA sequences in this sample translate to the same CDR3. The chain couples TRBV19 to TRBJ2-7; 8 bases align to TRBD1. The CDR3 totals 14 residues. Trimming removed 1 base from V and 2 bases from J; junction bases left unmatched: 1. CDR1 is LNHDA, CDR2 SQIVND, per germline (reference sequence). This chain's CDR3 is CASSIGTGPYEQYF. The CDR3 DNA reads TGTGCCAGTAGTATAGGGACAGGGCCCTACGAGCAGTACTTC.

This clone was detected only a few times. The V gene is TRBV7-9, the J gene TRBJ1-4; D unclear. Looked up from germline, CDR1 is SEHNR and CDR2 is FQNEAQ (reference sequence). Trimming removed 8 bases from V and 5 bases from J, with 18 bases in between. The CDR3 has 15 amino acids. CDR3 protein: CASGPIGRENEKLFF. The DNA of the CDR3 is TGTGCCAGCGGCCCGATAGGACGGGAGAATGAAAAACTGTTTTTT.

The V gene is TRBV28, the J gene TRBJ1-2, with TRBD1 as a possible D gene (5 bases). This CDR3 is 13 amino acids long. Looked up from germline, CDR1 is MDHEN and CDR2 is SYDVKM. Trimming removed 6 bases from V and 2 bases from J, with 10 bases in between. CDR3 amino acids: CASSEQGNYGYTF. The CDR3 coding sequence is TGTGCCAGCAGCGAGCAGGGCAACTATGGCTACACCTTC.

This clone was detected a few times. This chain links TRBV5-4 with TRBJ1-2, with D perhaps matching TRBD1 (6 bases). The CDR3 loop spans 14 amino acids. Germline CDR1 and CDR2: SGHNT and YYREEE (reference sequence). V was pared by 0 bases and J by 4 bases, with 10 bases between. The CDR3 region is CASSLEDSSYGYTF. In nucleotides, the CDR3 is TGTGCCAGCAGCTTGGAGGACAGCTCCTATGGCTACACCTTC.

This chain joins TRBV2 and TRBJ2-7; TRBD2 aligns across 7 bases. The J segment lost 2 bases and the V segment lost 0 bases, leaving 1 base of the junction unmatched. This CDR3 contains 14 residues. Germline loops: CDR1 SNHLY, CDR2 FYNNEI. Here the CDR3 reads CASSEAGGPYEQYF. The CDR3 DNA sequence: TGTGCCAGCAGTGAAGCGGGAGGGCCCTACGAGCAGTACTTC.

The chain links TRBV18 to TRBJ1-1, with 7 bases identical to TRBD1. Germline values: CDR1 KGHSH, CDR2 LQKENI. With V trimmed by 5 bases and J by 4 bases, 10 bases remained unmatched. This CDR3 comprises 15 residues. The CDR3 sequence is CASSTLNDRATEAFF. The CDR3 bases are TGTGCCAGCTCAACACTAAACGACAGGGCCACTGAAGCTTTCTTT. Variable domain in full (rest from reference TRBV18 and TRBJ1-1): NAGVMQNPRHLVRRRGQEARLRCSPMKGHSHVYWYRQLPEEGLKFMVYLQKENIIDESGMPKERFSAEFPKEGPSILRIQQVVRGDSAAYFCASSTLNDRATEAFFGQGTRLTVV.

This clone showed up just a few times. The chain uses TRBV2 and TRBJ1-5; 10 bases fit TRBD1. Germline CDR1 SNHLY, CDR2 FYNNEI. CDR3 length equals 15 residues. After removal of 6 bases from V and 4 bases from J, the junction contained 6 bases not matched to a gene. CDR3 DNA: TGTGCCAGCAGGGAGACAGGGGGCCCTAATCAGCCCCAGCATTTT. Protein: CASRETGGPNQPQHF.

V and J are TRBV5-1 and TRBJ1-5; D is ambiguous. There are 13 residues in the CDR3. The V end lost 0 bases, the J end lost 6 bases, and 7 bases lay between the germline ends. Germline V gene lookup returns CDR1 SGHRS and CDR2 YFSETQ. DNA for the CDR3: TGCGCCAGCAGCTTGGACGTGGCTCAGCCCCAGCATTTT. This sequence encodes CASSLDVAQPQHF.

This clone was seen only once. The CDR3 is CASKPQRTGELFF. CDR3 bases: TGTGCCAGCAAGCCGCAGAGGACCGGGGAGCTGTTTTTT. The chain carries TRBV2 and TRBJ2-2; no reliable D call. V was clipped by 7 bases and J by 5 bases, with 11 bases between them. The CDR3 contains 13 residues. CDR1 SNHLY and CDR2 FYNNEI come from the germline V gene.

The chain combines TRBV20-1 with TRBJ2-7; possible D gene TRBD1, 5 bases. The CDR3 length is 13 residues. The germline V gene has CDR1 DFQATT and CDR2 SNEGSKA (reference sequence). Deletions cut 3 bases from V and 6 bases from J, with 15 bases between. DNA for the CDR3: TGCAGTGCTAGTGTCCAGGGCCCCAGCGAGCAGTACTTC. Encoded protein: CSASVQGPSEQYF.

The chain links TRBV5-1 to TRBJ1-5, with D possibly being TRBD1 (5 bases). Germline lookup yields CDR1 SGHRS and CDR2 YFSETQ. The CDR3 is made up of 13 amino acids. Between the trimmed V and J ends, which lost 4 bases and 6 bases, there was a span of 11 bases. Here the CDR3 DNA reads TGCGCCAGCAGCCCGCTGGGGGGTCAGCCCCAGCATTTT. Translation gives CASSPLGGQPQHF.

This chain links TRBV5-1 with TRBJ1-6, with TRBD1 identical over 10 bases. This CDR3 contains 14 residues. The V and J ends lost 4 bases and 9 bases, in that order; junction bases with no gene match: 4. Germline values: CDR1 SGHRS, CDR2 YFSETQ. The CDR3: CASSKDRGGSPLHF. The CDR3 nucleotides read TGCGCCAGCAGCAAGGACAGGGGGGGTTCACCCCTCCACTTT. The variable domain in full, completed from reference TRBV5-1 and TRBJ1-6, reads KAGVTQTPRYLIKTRGQQVTLSCSPISGHRSVSWYQQTPGQGLQFLFEYFSETQRNKGNFPGRFSGRQFSNSRSEMNVSTLELGDSALYLCASSKDRGGSPLHFGNGTRLTVT.

V gene TRBV28 combines with J gene TRBJ1-1; D gene uncertain. The CDR3 covers 12 residues. V was clipped by 0 bases and J by 5 bases, with 4 bases between them. Germline values: CDR1 MDHEN, CDR2 SYDVKM. CDR3 sequence reads: CASSLWATEAFF. The CDR3 DNA follows: TGTGCCAGCAGTTTATGGGCAACTGAAGCTTTCTTT.

V and J are TRBV6-6 and TRBJ2-5; the D gene is possibly TRBD2 (6 bases). V was shortened by 9 bases and J by 7 bases, with 21 bases between the two germline ends. Germline V gene sequence: CDR1 MNHNY, CDR2 SVGAGI (reference sequence). The length of the CDR3 is 14 residues. CDR3 DNA sequence: TGTGCCAGTGGCGACCGCGGTGGGGGGACGACCCAGTACTTC. Amino acids: CASGDRGGGTTQYF.

The J gene is TRBJ2-2, the V gene TRBV12-5, with D hard to call. V was pared by 6 bases and J by 4 bases, with 6 bases between. The CDR3 sequence is 12 residues long. Germline V gives CDR1 LGHNT, CDR2 FRNRAP. The CDR3 loop reads CASGQVTGELFF. DNA for the CDR3: TGTGCTAGTGGCCAGGTCACCGGGGAGCTGTTTTTT. The entire variable domain, with the rest obtained from reference TRBV12-5 and TRBJ2-2, is as follows: DARVTQTPRHKVTEMGQEVTMRCQPILGHNTVFWYRQTMMQGLELLAYFRNRAPLDDSGMPKDRFSAEMPDATLATLKIQPSEPRDSAVYFCASGQVTGELFFGEGSRLTVL.

The chain joins TRBV5-1 to TRBJ2-3; possible D gene TRBD1, 6 bases. Germline assignment: CDR1 SGHRS and CDR2 YFSETQ. Trimming left V 5 bases short and J 4 bases short, with 11 bases between. The CDR3 is 13 residues long. The CDR3 coding sequence is TGCGCCAGCAGGGTTACAGGGTCAGATACGCAGTATTTT. It specifies CASRVTGSDTQYF.

CDR3 residues: CASSEPSRLVNEKLFF. CDR3 bases: TGTGCCAGCAGCGAGCCCTCGAGGTTGGTTAATGAAAAACTGTTTTTT. The chain joins TRBV5-5 to TRBJ1-4; D gene uncertain. The V end was cut by 4 bases, the J end by 4 bases, with 17 bases between. Germline values: CDR1 SGHKS, CDR2 YYEKEE (reference sequence). This CDR3 is 16 amino acids long.

In its sample, this clone was seen a few times. The rearrangement joins TRBV5-1 to TRBJ1-5; 9 positions agree with TRBD1. This CDR3 is 18 amino acids long. CDR1 is SGHRS and CDR2 is YFSETQ in the germline V gene. Trimming cost V 3 bases and J 3 bases; bases outside gene matches: 13. CDR3 bases: TGCGCCAGCAGCTACGACCGGAACAGGGGGCTTCCCAATCAGCCCCAGCATTTT. Translated: CASSYDRNRGLPNQPQHF.

V is TRBV5-1 and J is TRBJ1-1; D uncertain. This CDR3 is built from 15 residues. Germline-derived CDR1 and CDR2 are SGHRS and YFSETQ. Trimming stripped 5 bases from V and 1 base from J, with 15 bases between. The CDR3 DNA sequence: TGCGCCAGCAGGACCCGAGGCACCGCGAACACTGAAGCTTTCTTT. It yields the protein CASRTRGTANTEAFF.

The genes are TRBV9 and TRBJ1-2; 7 bases are shared with TRBD1. The CDR3 totals 15 residues. Germline lookup yields CDR1 SGDLS and CDR2 YYNGEE. V was clipped by 0 bases and J by 0 bases; unmatched bases: 2. The CDR3 sequence is CASSVVDRANYGYTF. The CDR3 DNA sequence: TGTGCCAGCAGCGTAGTTGACAGGGCTAACTATGGCTACACCTTC.

This clone was detected a few times. The J gene is TRBJ2-3, the V gene TRBV5-1; 11 positions match TRBD1. Trimming took 2 bases from V and 6 from J; bases not matched to a gene: 5. Germline loops: CDR1 SGHRS, CDR2 YFSETQ. The CDR3 is 15 residues long. This chain's CDR3 is CASSLGQGASDTQYF. CDR3 bases: TGCGCCAGCAGCTTAGGACAGGGGGCGTCGGATACGCAGTATTTT.

For the CDR3, the DNA is TGTGCCAGCAGTTTATGGGAAGGGACAGGGCGCGAAAAACTGTTTTTT. This sequence encodes CASSLWEGTGREKLFF. The V gene is TRBV28, the J gene TRBJ1-4; 9 positions agree with TRBD1. This CDR3 region has 16 residues. Germline V CDR1 and CDR2: MDHEN, SYDVKM. V lost 0 bases and J lost 8; bases outside the gene matches: 7. The full variable domain, completed using reference TRBV28 and TRBJ1-4, is DVKVTQSSRYLVKRTGEKVFLECVQDMDHENMFWYRQDPGLGLRLIYFSYDVKMKEKGDIPEGYSVSREKKERFSLILESASTNQTSMYLCASSLWEGTGREKLFFGSGTQLSVL.

This sequence joins TRBV6-5 and TRBJ1-6; D possibly corresponds to TRBD1 (6 bases). V was clipped by 6 bases and J by 8 bases, with 11 bases between them. Germline CDR1 MNHEY, CDR2 SVGAGI. The CDR3 totals 13 residues. CDR3 nucleotides: TGTGCCAGCAGCCTAGGGGGGGATTCACCCCTCCACTTT. Amino acid sequence: CASSLGGDSPLHF.

The chain combines TRBV29-1 with TRBJ2-5, with TRBD2 matching 8 bases. V shed 6 bases and J 5 bases; nucleotides not matched to a gene: 8. The CDR3 runs to 13 residues. Germline lookup yields CDR1 SQVTM and CDR2 ANQGSEA. CDR3 protein: CSVSGGPGETQYF. CDR3 bases: TGCAGCGTATCGGGAGGGCCGGGGGAGACCCAGTACTTC.

The gene calls are TRBV6-1 and TRBJ1-3; D remains ambiguous. Per germline, CDR1 MNHNS and CDR2 SASEGT. V was shortened by 0 bases and J by 9 bases, with 9 bases between the two germline ends. The CDR3 sequence is 13 residues long. The DNA for the CDR3 is TGTGCCAGCAGTGAAGCCGGGGAAAGCACCATATATTTT. Translating gives CASSEAGESTIYF.

The chain couples TRBV7-9 to TRBJ1-2; D unclear. The CDR3 extends over 15 amino acids. V gave up 1 base and J gave up 8 bases, with 17 bases separating them. Germline CDR1 SEHNR, CDR2 FQNEAQ (reference sequence). CDR3 region: CASSLDTRRPGGYTF. The DNA for the CDR3 is TGTGCCAGCAGCTTAGATACCCGCCGACCGGGGGGCTACACCTTC.

V is TRBV7-8 and J is TRBJ2-5; D possibly corresponds to TRBD2 (6 bases). Germline V gene data show CDR1 as SGHVS and CDR2 as FQNEAQ. Trimming stripped 7 bases from V and 5 bases from J, with 17 bases between. CDR3 length equals 14 residues. The CDR3 coding sequence is TGTGCCAGCATCTCAAATGCTGGGGGGGAGACCCAGTACTTC. It specifies CASISNAGGETQYF.